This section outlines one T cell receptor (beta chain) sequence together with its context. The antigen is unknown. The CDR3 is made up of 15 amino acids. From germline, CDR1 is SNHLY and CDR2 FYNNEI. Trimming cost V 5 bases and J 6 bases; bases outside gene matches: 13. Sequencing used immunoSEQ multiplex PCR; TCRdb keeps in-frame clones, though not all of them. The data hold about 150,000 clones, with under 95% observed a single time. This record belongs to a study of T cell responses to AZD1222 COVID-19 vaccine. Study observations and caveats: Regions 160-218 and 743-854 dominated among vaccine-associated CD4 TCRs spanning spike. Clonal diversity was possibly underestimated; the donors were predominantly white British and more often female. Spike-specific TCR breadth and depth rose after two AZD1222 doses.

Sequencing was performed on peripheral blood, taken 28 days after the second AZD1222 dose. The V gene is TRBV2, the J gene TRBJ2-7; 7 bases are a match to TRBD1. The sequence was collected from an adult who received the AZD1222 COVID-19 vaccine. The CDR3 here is CASSPRNRGGGEQYF. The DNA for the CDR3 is TGTGCCAGCAGTCCTCGGAACAGGGGTGGGGGCGAGCAGTACTTC.